The 23 T cell receptor beta chains below were found in one sample sequenced in a study of blood T cells in healthy people across ages. Next came a second PCR, run for about 7 to 11 cycles, which used a sample-barcoded 5' primer along with a J-beta primer mix. TCRdb ran MiXCR on the 5' RACE reads and lists one entry per CDR3 protein. The data show some 1.5 million distinct CDR3 sequences, with 28% seen just once and about 7.7% held by the top ten. The source material was blood. The receptors originated from a woman younger than 45 in good health.

The rearrangement uses TRBV27 and TRBJ2-4; D not resolved. The germline V gene has CDR1 MNHEY and CDR2 SMNVEV (reference sequence). Trimming removed 6 bases at V and 8 bases at J, with 23 bases between. This CDR3 is built from 16 residues. CDR3 protein: CASREIGLVDDDIQYF. The CDR3 nucleotides read TGTGCCAGCAGAGAGATCGGCTTAGTCGACGACGACATTCAGTACTTC.

This clonotype was seen only a few times. This chain links TRBV6-2 or TRBV6-3 with TRBJ2-4, with D perhaps being TRBD1 or TRBD2 (6 bases each). The CDR3 has 17 amino acids. V was clipped by 3 bases and J by 6 bases, with 21 bases between them. The germline gives CDR1 MNHEY, CDR2 SVGEGT. This CDR3 is CASSYGGQESSRNIQYF. DNA for the CDR3: TGTGCCAGCAGTTATGGGGGGCAGGAGTCAAGCAGAAACATTCAGTACTTC.

V gene TRBV5-1 combines with J gene TRBJ1-2, with 11 bases matching TRBD1. CDR3 size: 18 residues. Germline V lookup: CDR1 SGHRS, CDR2 YFSETQ. J lost 7 bases, V lost 0 bases, and 14 bases had no gene match. CDR3 sequence reads: CASSLEGVVDRGLSGYTF. The DNA for the CDR3 is TGCGCCAGCAGCTTGGAGGGTGTCGTGGACAGGGGGCTTTCTGGCTACACCTTC.

As for this clonotype: The junction departs from the called germline gene at one end, perhaps through a read error. The V call is TRBV7-2, the J call TRBJ2-5; 7 nucleotides line up with TRBD2. The CDR3 sequence is 15 residues long. Germline V gives CDR1 SGHTA, CDR2 FQGNSA. The CDR3 DNA reads as TGCGCCAGCAGCTTGGCGGGGGACTACCAAGAGACCCAGTACTTC. This sequence encodes CASSLAGDYQETQYF.

V and J are TRBV6-1 and TRBJ1-2; D gene unclear. Trimming shortened V by 8 bases and J by 0 bases, and 10 bases separated the two germline ends. Germline CDR1 MNHNS, CDR2 SASEGT. The CDR3 totals 13 residues. The CDR3 spells CASLATTNYGYTF. The CDR3 DNA follows: TGTGCCAGCCTGGCCACCACTAACTATGGCTACACCTTC.

This clonotype was counted a few times. The rearrangement links TRBV7-9 to TRBJ1-1; the D gene is possibly TRBD1 (5 bases). The CDR3 loop spans 15 amino acids. V was trimmed by 4 bases and J by 2 bases, leaving 14 bases between them. The V gene's germline CDR1 is SEHNR and CDR2 FQNEAQ (reference sequence). The CDR3 reads CASSSSTATNTEAFF. For the CDR3, the DNA is TGTGCCAGCAGCTCATCGACAGCCACAAACACTGAAGCTTTCTTT.

This chain uses TRBV20-1 with TRBJ2-5; D may be TRBD2 (5 bases). The CDR3 is 16 amino acids. Germline CDR1 DFQATT, CDR2 SNEGSKA (reference sequence). V dropped 0 bases and J dropped 4 bases, with 18 bases sitting between them. CDR3 DNA sequence: TGCAGTGCTAGAGATCCAATCTCCGGGGAAACAGAGACCCAGTACTTC. Amino acids: CSARDPISGETETQYF.

This clonotype was recorded once. The rearrangement joins TRBV6-4 to TRBJ2-7; D is possibly TRBD2 (5 bases). V dropped 0 bases and J dropped 7 bases, with 16 bases sitting between them. The CDR3 has 15 residues. CDR1 is MRHNA and CDR2 is SNTAGT in the germline V gene. CDR3 region: CASSDSGVGYNEQYF. For the CDR3, the DNA is TGTGCCAGCAGTGACTCCGGGGTCGGGTACAATGAGCAGTACTTC.

This chain connects TRBV28 to TRBJ2-1; 8 nucleotides align to TRBD1. V shed 6 bases, J shed 13 bases, and the junction held 17 bases outside the gene matches. The germline V gene encodes CDR1 MDHEN and CDR2 SYDVKM. The CDR3 extends over 15 amino acids. DNA for the CDR3: TGTGCCAGCAGCCCAGGGGCGAGCAGGGGGCGGGATCAGTTCTTC. Amino acids: CASSPGASRGRDQFF.

The chain has TRBV3-1 and TRBJ1-2, with no clear D. Germline V gives CDR1 LGHDT, CDR2 YNNKEL (reference sequence). Between the trimmed V and J ends, which lost 3 bases and 10 bases, there was a span of 15 bases. CDR3 length equals 13 residues. The CDR3 loop reads CASSQGRAYHYTF. The CDR3 bases are TGTGCCAGCAGCCAGGGTCGGGCATATCACTACACCTTC.

The rearrangement links TRBV6-2 or TRBV6-3 to TRBJ2-1; 10 bases fit TRBD1. This CDR3 spans 15 amino acids. The J segment lost 2 bases and the V segment lost 8 bases, leaving 6 bases of the junction unmatched. Germline CDR1 reads MNHEY; CDR2 reads SVGEGT. As DNA, the CDR3 is TGTGCCAGCGGTCAAGACAGGGGGCCCTACAATGAGCAGTTCTTC. Residues: CASGQDRGPYNEQFF.

This clonotype has more than one count but fewer than ten. The V gene is TRBV4-1, the J gene TRBJ2-7, with D possibly being TRBD1 (6 bases). There are 16 residues in the CDR3. The V end lost 2 bases, the J end lost 4 bases, and 18 bases lay between the germline ends. The V gene's germline CDR1 is MGHRA and CDR2 YSYEKL. This CDR3 is CASSQRPRDRRYEQYF. The CDR3 DNA reads as TGCGCCAGCAGCCAAAGGCCGCGCGACAGGAGATACGAGCAGTACTTC.

V usage is TRBV19 and J usage is TRBJ1-5; unclear D gene. The CDR3 is 14 residues long. Germline assignment: CDR1 LNHDA and CDR2 SQIVND (reference sequence). V lost 3 bases to trimming and J lost 5 bases, with 11 bases between them. CDR3 sequence: CASSISSADQPQHF. CDR3 sequence (DNA): TGTGCCAGTAGTATCAGCAGTGCGGATCAGCCCCAGCATTTT.

Worth noting for this clonotype: A read error may be the cause here, since a much bigger clone is one base away. J is TRBJ2-5 and V is TRBV5-1; 7 nucleotides line up with TRBD2. The V gene's germline CDR1 is SGHRS and CDR2 YFSETQ. The J segment lost 11 bases and the V segment lost 0 bases, leaving 19 bases of the junction unmatched. CDR3 length equals 17 residues. CDR3 sequence: CASSLGAGVAPYNEQYF. The CDR3 DNA follows: TGCGCCAGCAGCTTGGGCGCGGGGGTTGCCCCGTACAATGAGCAGTACTTC.

J is TRBJ1-3 and V is TRBV14, with unresolved D. The CDR3 covers 13 residues. Germline V gene sequence: CDR1 SGHDN, CDR2 FVKESK. V was shortened by 8 bases and J by 2 bases, with 10 bases between the two germline ends. CDR3 nucleotides: TGTGCCAGCCGGCTGCCGGCTGGAAACACCATATATTTT. Protein: CASRLPAGNTIYF.

The V and J genes are TRBV11-3 and TRBJ1-5; a possible D gene is TRBD1 (5 bases). This CDR3 is built from 15 residues. CDR1 is SGHNT, CDR2 YENEEA, per germline. The ends were cut back, 5 bases at V and 7 bases at J, with 18 bases in the middle. CDR3 residues: CASSRFPGGGQPQHF. CDR3 sequence (DNA): TGTGCCAGCAGCCGTTTCCCCGGGGGGGGGCAGCCCCAGCATTTT.

This clonotype occurred a few times. CDR3 in amino acids: CASSLGRGLGSGANVLTF. CDR3 nucleotide sequence: TGCGCCAGCAGCTTGGGCCGGGGACTAGGCTCTGGGGCCAACGTCCTGACTTTC. The chain uses TRBV5-1 and TRBJ2-6; 8 nucleotides agree with TRBD2. Germline CDR1 and CDR2: SGHRS and YFSETQ. V dropped 0 bases and J dropped 0; count of bases not matched to a gene: 5. The CDR3 totals 18 residues.

About this clonotype itself: Mismatch with germline at one junction end may stem from a read error. The chain carries TRBV7-9 and TRBJ1-4, with a weak D call TRBD1 (5 bases). Germline CDR1 is SEHNR and CDR2 is FQNEAQ (reference sequence). This CDR3 has 13 amino acids. In nucleotides, the CDR3 is TGTGCCGGCAGTCATCAGGGAGGCGAAAAACTGTTTTTT. The encoded protein is CAGSHQGGEKLFF.

This clonotype occurred many times. The chain carries TRBV29-1 and TRBJ1-2; TRBD1 is a possible D gene (5 bases). CDR1 SQVTM and CDR2 ANQGSEA come from the germline V gene. The CDR3 consists of 13 residues. V was cut by 4 bases and J by 3 bases, with 12 bases left in between. The chain's CDR3 is CSVGGGFDYGYTF. Written as DNA, the CDR3 is TGCAGCGTTGGGGGGGGTTTCGACTATGGCTACACCTTC.

The gene calls are TRBV28 and TRBJ1-1, with a weak D call TRBD1 (5 bases). V was shortened by 6 bases and J by 1 base, with 15 bases between the two germline ends. The CDR3 contains 15 residues. Germline lookup yields CDR1 MDHEN and CDR2 SYDVKM. CDR3 amino acids: CASSGSGATNTEAFF. In nucleotides, the CDR3 is TGTGCCAGCAGCGGGTCCGGGGCAACGAACACTGAAGCTTTCTTT.

This clonotype was detected only a few times. The chain combines TRBV3-1 with TRBJ2-7; TRBD1 might be the D (5 bases). The CDR3 has 14 residues. V was shortened by 5 bases and J by 7 bases, with 18 bases between the two germline ends. Germline V gives CDR1 LGHDT, CDR2 YNNKEL (reference sequence). The chain's CDR3 is CASSAARAASEQYF. CDR3 DNA sequence: TGTGCCAGCAGCGCAGCCAGGGCGGCCTCTGAGCAGTACTTC.

In nucleotides, the CDR3 is TGTGCCAGCAGTTACGGAGCTAGCGGGGACCCGAGCTTCTACGAGCAGTACTTC. Translated: CASSYGASGDPSFYEQYF. The chain uses TRBV6-5 and TRBJ2-7; TRBD2 matches at 9 bases. Trimming removed 2 bases from V and 3 bases from J; junction bases left unmatched: 14. The CDR3 loop spans 18 amino acids. Germline V gene sequence: CDR1 MNHEY, CDR2 SVGAGI.

This clonotype appeared a few times. The chain joins TRBV5-1 to TRBJ1-1; D unclear. The CDR3 has 14 amino acids. Trimming cost V 1 base and J 1 base, with 8 bases left between them. The V gene's germline CDR1 is SGHRS and CDR2 YFSETQ. As DNA, the CDR3 is TGCGCCAGCAGCTTGACCCGCGGGAACACTGAAGCTTTCTTT. It encodes CASSLTRGNTEAFF.